The 30 T cell receptor beta chains listed next were all sequenced from one sample in a study of blood T cell repertoires in COVID-19. Measured with immunoSEQ multiplex PCR; TCRdb has only the in-frame clones, and not every one. The sample includes some 80,000 clones, roughly 80% of them seen just once. Sequenced input: peripheral blood. The receptor set was obtained from an elderly man with active or convalescent COVID-19.

This clone was picked up a small number of times. The CDR3 sequence is CASSLDPSNSPLHF. The CDR3 nucleotides read TGTGCCAGCAGCTTAGATCCGTCCAATTCACCCCTCCACTTT. This sequence joins TRBV11-3 and TRBJ1-6; no clear D. Trimming pared 0 bases from V and 7 bases from J, leaving 7 bases between. CDR1 is SGHNT, CDR2 YENEEA, per germline. CDR3 length: 14 amino acids.

The chain links TRBV10-3 to TRBJ2-7; D gene ambiguous. The CDR3 is 13 residues long. CDR1 is ENHRY and CDR2 is SYGVKD in the germline V gene. V shed 10 bases and J shed 2 bases, with 15 bases lying between them. CDR3 nucleotides: TGTGCCACCCCCCCCTACTCTGCCTACGAGCAGTACGTC. It is translated as CATPPYSAYEQYV.

The chain has TRBV9 and TRBJ2-1; 10 bases line up with TRBD2. CDR1 is SGDLS and CDR2 is YYNGEE in the germline V gene. CDR3 length: 16 residues. With V trimmed by 3 bases and J by 7 bases, 10 bases remained unmatched. This chain's CDR3 is CASSALSSGSLNEQFF. The CDR3 DNA sequence: TGTGCCAGCAGCGCCCTTTCTAGCGGGAGTCTGAATGAGCAGTTCTTC.

The chain couples TRBV30 to TRBJ1-2; D unresolved. The CDR3 spans 13 residues. Germline CDR1 reads GTSNPN; CDR2 reads SVGIG (reference sequence). Trimming cost V 3 bases and J 9 bases, with 17 bases left between them. The CDR3 is CAWSPGSTVSYTF. The CDR3 DNA sequence: TGTGCCTGGAGCCCCGGGTCAACGGTTAGCTACACCTTC.

The CDR3 region is CSAGAGGNTEAFF. CDR3 bases: TGCAGCGCCGGCGCAGGGGGTAACACTGAAGCTTTCTTT. The chain combines TRBV29-1 with TRBJ1-1, with 7 bases fitting TRBD1. Germline CDR1 is SQVTM and CDR2 is ANQGSEA. The CDR3 covers 13 residues. Trimming removed 7 bases from V and 2 bases from J; junction bases left unmatched: 7. Complete variable domain (other parts from reference TRBV29-1 and TRBJ1-1): SAVISQKPSRDICQRGTSLTIQCQVDSQVTMMFWYRQQPGQSLTLIATANQGSEATYESGFVIDKFPISRPNLTFSTLTVSNMSPEDSSIYLCSAGAGGNTEAFFGQGTRLTVV.

The sample holds a few counts of this clone. This chain connects TRBV5-1 to TRBJ1-1; D is possibly TRBD1 (6 bases). Trimming took 0 bases from V and 4 from J, leaving 13 bases between them. This CDR3 comprises 15 residues. The germline V gene encodes CDR1 SGHRS and CDR2 YFSETQ. The CDR3 DNA reads as TGCGCCAGCAGCTTGGCACTGGGAGGGGGCACTGAAGCTTTCTTT. It codes for CASSLALGGGTEAFF.

The chain carries TRBV6-6 and TRBJ1-4, with TRBD1 matching 8 bases. Trimming at V came to 6 bases and at J to 7 bases, leaving 10 bases not matched to a gene. The CDR3 totals 15 residues. Germline lookup yields CDR1 MNHNY and CDR2 SVGAGI (reference sequence). The CDR3 here is CASSQGAPLGEKLFF. DNA of the CDR3: TGTGCCAGCAGCCAGGGGGCGCCTTTGGGTGAAAAACTGTTTTTT.

The chain combines TRBV5-1 with TRBJ2-3, with a possible D match to TRBD1 (6 bases). CDR3 length: 16 residues. The V gene's germline CDR1 is SGHRS and CDR2 YFSETQ. Trimming shortened V by 0 bases and J by 2 bases, and 13 bases separated the two germline ends. The CDR3 nucleotides read TGCGCCAGCAGCTTGGCCGGGCAGGGGAACACAGATACGCAGTATTTT. It is translated as CASSLAGQGNTDTQYF.

This clone was observed once. The V call is TRBV6-1, the J call TRBJ2-7, with D uncertain. Germline V lookup: CDR1 MNHNS, CDR2 SASEGT. CDR3 length equals 13 residues. The V gene lost 9 bases and the J gene lost 7 bases, with 19 bases spanning the gap. The CDR3 DNA is TGTGCCAGTTCATTCGCCTCCTCTCGGGAGCAGTACGTC. This codes for CASSFASSREQYV.

The chain is built from TRBV5-1 and TRBJ2-4, with D tentatively TRBD1 (6 bases). CDR1 and CDR2 (germline): SGHRS, YFSETQ. V was pared by 4 bases and J by 0 bases, with 14 bases between. CDR3 size: 16 residues. The CDR3 reads CASSGGQILAKNIQYF. DNA of the CDR3: TGCGCCAGCAGCGGCGGACAGATACTAGCCAAAAACATTCAGTACTTC.

The CDR3 protein is CASSIDKNTEAFF. For the CDR3, the DNA is TGTGCCAGTAGTATAGACAAGAACACTGAAGCTTTCTTT. The V gene is TRBV19, the J gene TRBJ1-1; D is unclear. The germline V gene has CDR1 LNHDA and CDR2 SQIVND (reference sequence). This CDR3 spans 13 amino acids. V was shortened by 0 bases and J by 1 base, with 3 bases between the two germline ends.

There are a few counts of this clone. The chain is built from TRBV2 and TRBJ2-2; 7 bases map to TRBD1. Germline-derived CDR1 and CDR2 are SNHLY and FYNNEI. V dropped 4 bases and J dropped 3; count of bases not matched to a gene: 14. The CDR3 sequence is 18 residues long. The CDR3 region has the DNA TGTGCCAGCAGTGCCATTAACAGGGGCTCCCTCGACACCGGGGAGCTGTTTTTT. It is translated as CASSAINRGSLDTGELFF.

The V and J genes are TRBV6-5 and TRBJ1-2; D is unclear. V was pared by 2 bases and J by 8 bases, with 15 bases between. The CDR3 has 14 amino acids. The germline V gene encodes CDR1 MNHEY and CDR2 SVGAGI. The CDR3 is CASSYDSGGLGYTF. The CDR3 DNA follows: TGTGCCAGCAGTTACGATTCGGGTGGTCTAGGCTACACCTTC.

The chain is built from TRBV5-1 and TRBJ1-1; D remains ambiguous. Germline CDR1 SGHRS, CDR2 YFSETQ. CDR3 length equals 13 residues. V lost 2 bases and J 1 base, leaving 6 bases between the germline ends. For the CDR3, the DNA is TGCGCCAGCAGCTTAAACAAGAACACTGAAGCTTTCTTT. It is translated as CASSLNKNTEAFF.

The sample holds a few counts of this clone. This chain links TRBV19 with TRBJ1-6; a possible D gene is TRBD1 (6 bases). The CDR3 length is 13 residues. Germline V gene sequence: CDR1 LNHDA, CDR2 SQIVND (reference sequence). The ends were cut back, 7 bases at V and 6 bases at J, with 10 bases in the middle. The CDR3 DNA reads as TGTGCCAGTACACAGGGTCTTAATTCACCCCTCCACTTT. Protein sequence: CASTQGLNSPLHF.

This rearrangement joins TRBV12-3 or TRBV12-4 to TRBJ2-5; D unresolved. This CDR3 has 13 residues. Trimming shortened V by 1 base and J by 2 bases, and 5 bases separated the two germline ends. The CDR3: CASSLGQQETQYF. The CDR3 DNA is TGTGCCAGCAGTTTAGGGCAGCAAGAGACCCAGTACTTC.

The chain employs TRBV5-1 and TRBJ2-3; 8 nucleotides match TRBD2. The CDR3 has 15 amino acids. The germline CDR1 and CDR2 sequences are SGHRS and YFSETQ. Trimming took 1 base from V and 2 from J; bases not matched to a gene: 3. CDR3 residues: CASSLQLADTDTQYF. The CDR3 coding sequence is TGCGCCAGCAGCTTGCAACTAGCGGACACAGATACGCAGTATTTT.

The CDR3 nucleotides are TGCAGCGATGGTGGAGGCGAAAACTATGGCTACACCTTC. It is translated as CSDGGGENYGYTF. The V call is TRBV29-1, the J call TRBJ1-2; D gene uncertain. CDR3 length equals 13 residues. The V gene's germline CDR1 is SQVTM and CDR2 ANQGSEA. Trimming took 7 bases from V and 2 from J, leaving 14 bases between them.

J is TRBJ1-1 and V is TRBV4-1, with D maybe TRBD1 (6 bases). CDR1 is MGHRA and CDR2 is YSYEKL in the germline V gene. The CDR3 contains 16 residues. V was clipped by 0 bases and J by 4 bases, with 15 bases between them. CDR3 DNA: TGCGCCAGCAGCCAAGATTTGTCAGGGGTGAGCACTGAAGCTTTCTTT. Protein product: CASSQDLSGVSTEAFF.

This chain uses TRBV2 with TRBJ2-1, with D perhaps matching TRBD1 (6 bases). The CDR3 totals 15 residues. Germline assignment: CDR1 SNHLY and CDR2 FYNNEI. V lost 6 bases, J lost 0 bases, and 12 bases lay in between. This CDR3 is CASRTGRSSYNEQFF. CDR3 DNA sequence: TGTGCCAGCAGGACAGGAAGGAGCTCCTACAATGAGCAGTTCTTC.

J is TRBJ1-4 and V is TRBV6-6; 8 bases match TRBD1. CDR3 length: 15 amino acids. J lost 4 bases, V lost 5 bases, and 6 bases had no gene match. Per germline, CDR1 MNHNY and CDR2 SVGAGI (reference sequence). In DNA, the CDR3 is TGTGCCAGCAGTGGGACAGGACAATTTAATGAAAAACTGTTTTTT. It codes for CASSGTGQFNEKLFF.

The chain recombines TRBV14 with TRBJ1-1; 7 bases match TRBD1. The germline V gene encodes CDR1 SGHDN and CDR2 FVKESK. The CDR3 is made up of 15 amino acids. The V and J ends lost 4 bases and 3 bases, in that order; junction bases with no gene match: 8. CDR3 region: CASSPTGTQHTEAFF. CDR3 nucleotide sequence: TGTGCCAGCAGCCCGACAGGGACACAACACACTGAAGCTTTCTTT.

This sequence joins TRBV24-1 and TRBJ2-1, with 7 bases aligning to TRBD1. Germline lookup yields CDR1 KGHDR and CDR2 SFDVKD. The CDR3 has 16 amino acids. Trimming took 0 bases from V and 8 from J; bases not matched to a gene: 9. CDR3 bases: TGTGCCACCAGTGATTTGGTAGAAGGGGGCCTTTATGAGCAGTTCTTC. This codes for CATSDLVEGGLYEQFF.

Here the CDR3 DNA reads TGTGCCAGCAGCTCCCTGGCGGGGCAGGGTAATTCACCCCTCCACTTT. This gives the protein CASSSLAGQGNSPLHF. The chain is built from TRBV5-6 and TRBJ1-6, with D perhaps matching TRBD1 (5 bases). This CDR3 has 16 amino acids. Trimming stripped 3 bases from V and 6 bases from J, with 16 bases between. Germline assignment: CDR1 SGHDT and CDR2 YYEEEE.

This clone was seen more than once but under ten times. The rearrangement joins TRBV6-6 to TRBJ2-3, with 8 nucleotides matching TRBD1. Trimming took 2 bases from V and 2 from J; bases not matched to a gene: 6. The CDR3 sequence is 16 residues long. From germline, CDR1 is MNHNY and CDR2 SVGAGI (reference sequence). The CDR3 protein is CASSYGQGLSTDTQYF. The CDR3 DNA follows: TGTGCCAGCAGTTACGGACAGGGTTTATCCACAGATACGCAGTATTTT.

This sequence joins TRBV5-1 and TRBJ2-1; 9 bases match TRBD1. The CDR3 length is 15 residues. Germline CDR1 reads SGHRS; CDR2 reads YFSETQ. The J segment lost 2 bases and the V segment lost 2 bases, leaving 2 bases of the junction unmatched. The CDR3 spells CASSLQGAAYNEQFF. DNA for the CDR3: TGCGCCAGCAGCTTACAGGGGGCAGCCTACAATGAGCAGTTCTTC.

This clone was found many times. Other DNA sequences within the sample encode an identical CDR3. The V call is TRBV6-1, the J call TRBJ2-5, with D perhaps matching TRBD1 (6 bases). V lost 3 bases, J lost 2 bases, and 10 bases lay in between. Germline V gene data show CDR1 as MNHNS and CDR2 as SASEGT. The CDR3 is 14 residues long. The CDR3 DNA sequence: TGTGCCAGCAGTGACCCGGACAGACAAGAGACCCAGTACTTC. It codes for CASSDPDRQETQYF.

V gene TRBV12-3 or TRBV12-4 combines with J gene TRBJ2-1, with TRBD2 matching 8 bases. The CDR3 length is 13 residues. V lost 6 bases to trimming and J lost 9 bases; unmatched junction nucleotides: 7. The DNA of the CDR3 is TGTGCCAGCAGCCTAGGGACTAGAAGTGAGCAGTTCTTC. It translates to CASSLGTRSEQFF.

CDR3 in amino acids: CASSPSTGPGSPLHF. The DNA for the CDR3 is TGTGCCAGCAGCCCATCCACAGGGCCTGGTTCACCCCTCCACTTT. This sequence joins TRBV7-2 and TRBJ1-6; possibly TRBD1 for D (6 bases). This CDR3 spans 15 amino acids. CDR1 is SGHTA, CDR2 FQGNSA, per germline. Trimming took off 5 bases at V and 9 bases at J, with 17 bases between the two ends. Full variable domain (remainder filled in from reference TRBV7-2 and TRBJ1-6): GAGVSQSPSNKVTEKGKDVELRCDPISGHTALYWYRQSLGQGLEFLIYFQGNSAPDKSGLPSDRFSAERTGGSVSTLTIQRTQQEDSAVYLCASSPSTGPGSPLHFGNGTRLTVT.

This clone was seen only once. The chain carries TRBV6-5 and TRBJ2-1; TRBD2 matches at 10 bases. The germline V gene has CDR1 MNHEY and CDR2 SVGAGI. V was clipped by 6 bases and J by 4 bases; unmatched bases: 3. This CDR3 has 14 residues. The CDR3 is CASSGLAVYNEQFF. In DNA form, the CDR3 reads TGTGCCAGCAGCGGACTAGCGGTATACAATGAGCAGTTCTTC.